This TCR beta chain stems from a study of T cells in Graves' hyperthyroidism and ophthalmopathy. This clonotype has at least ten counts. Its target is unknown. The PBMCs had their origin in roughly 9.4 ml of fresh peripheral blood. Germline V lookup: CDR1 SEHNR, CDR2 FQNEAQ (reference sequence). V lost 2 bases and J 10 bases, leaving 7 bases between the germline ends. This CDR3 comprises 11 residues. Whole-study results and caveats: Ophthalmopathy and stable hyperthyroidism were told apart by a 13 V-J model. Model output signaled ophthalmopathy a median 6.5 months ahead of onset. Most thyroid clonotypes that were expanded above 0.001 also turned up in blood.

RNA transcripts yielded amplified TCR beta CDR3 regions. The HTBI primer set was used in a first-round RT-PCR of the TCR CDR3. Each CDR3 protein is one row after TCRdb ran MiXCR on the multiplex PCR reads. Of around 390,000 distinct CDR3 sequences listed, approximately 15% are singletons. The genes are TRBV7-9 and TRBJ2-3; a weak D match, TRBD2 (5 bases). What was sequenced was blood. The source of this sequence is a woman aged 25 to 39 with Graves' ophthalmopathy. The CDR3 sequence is CASSLKGAQYF. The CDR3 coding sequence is TGTGCCAGCAGCTTAAAGGGAGCGCAGTATTTT.